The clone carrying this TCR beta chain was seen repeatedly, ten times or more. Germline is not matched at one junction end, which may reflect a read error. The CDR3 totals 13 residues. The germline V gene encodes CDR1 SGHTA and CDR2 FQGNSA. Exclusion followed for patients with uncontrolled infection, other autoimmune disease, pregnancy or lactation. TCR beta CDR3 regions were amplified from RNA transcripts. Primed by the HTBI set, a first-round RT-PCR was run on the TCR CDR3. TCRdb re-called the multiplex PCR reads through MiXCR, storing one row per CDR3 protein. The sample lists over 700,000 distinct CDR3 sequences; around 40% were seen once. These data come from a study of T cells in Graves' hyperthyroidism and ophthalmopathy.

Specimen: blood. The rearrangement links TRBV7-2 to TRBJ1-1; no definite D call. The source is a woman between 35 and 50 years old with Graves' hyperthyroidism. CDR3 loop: CASSLGWDTEAFF. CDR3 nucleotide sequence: TGTGCCAGCAGTTTAGGGTGGGACACTGAAGCTTTCTTT. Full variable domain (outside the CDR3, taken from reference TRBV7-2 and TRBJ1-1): GAGVSQSPSNKVTEKGKDVELRCDPISGHTALYWYRQSLGQGLEFLIYFQGNSAPDKSGLPSDRFSAERTGGSVSTLTIQRTQQEDSAVYLCASSLGWDTEAFFGQGTRLTVV.